The clone carrying this T cell receptor beta chain appeared once. Its specificity is not known. The data derive from a study of cytomegalovirus exposure and HLA in healthy donors. The CDR3 runs 11 residues. Germline V gene lookup returns CDR1 GTSNPN and CDR2 SVGIG (reference sequence). Trimming removed 2 bases at V and 7 bases at J, with 6 bases between. Amplification used 60 Vbeta primers and 13 Jbeta primers. In the study's own analysis: The count from a later analysis was about 80 million unique TCR beta chains, some 10 million of them shared. Some clones are missing from TCRdb's copy, which holds only in-frame ones; the method was immunoSEQ multiplex PCR. Clonal size and the V and J genes are those of that table, whereas D and trimming came from the DNA. The data show some 65,000 clones, with around 73% seen just once and over 2.5% held by the top ten. General study findings and limits: For most TCR beta V segments, an earlier analysis put the productive rate at about 87% or about 30% of the time. Among TCR sequences, most were rare, though some public TCRs appeared in many donors. The authors later found TCR association rates varying by HLA locus, with DRB1 most and HLA-C fewest.

This TCR was sampled from a girl aged 10-17 years in good health and CMV-seropositive. Sequencing was performed on PBMCs. This chain links TRBV30 with TRBJ2-1, with D uncertain. Here the CDR3 DNA reads TGTGCCTGGAGTTTGCAGAATGAGCAGTTCTTC. It specifies CAWSLQNEQFF.